Described below is a single T cell receptor beta chain sequence and its context. What it binds is not known. Time point denoted: baseline, week 1 (first vaccination visit). Treatment noted: pre-vaccination baseline after standard-of-care therapy. From germline, CDR1 is SEHNR and CDR2 FQNEAQ (reference sequence). CDR3 length: 16 residues. Trimming cost V 5 bases and J 1 base; bases outside gene matches: 9. The entry originates in a study of a mutant IDH1 vaccine in newly diagnosed glioma. About the research overall: Mean patient age was around 40 years; 62.5% were male and around 38% female. Prior therapy was radiotherapy, temozolomide, or both; most received both. Regarding the study as a whole: Alterations occurring in top peripheral T cell clonotypes seemed unrelated to pseudoprogression. Around 93% of patients showed vaccine-induced immune responses across multiple MHC alleles.

The protocol was immunoSEQ multiplex PCR, while the TCRdb copy is restricted to in-frame clones and leaves out a portion. Here the sample spans some 60,000 clones, around 92% being singletons. This TCR came from a man aged 45-65 years with glioma. Sequencing was performed on PBMCs, taken from a glioma patient treated with radiotherapy, temozolomide or both. The chain recombines TRBV7-9 with TRBJ2-7; 9 bases line up with TRBD1. CDR3 in DNA: TGTGCCAGCAGCATTAATACCGGGACAGGGTCCTACGAGCAGTACTTC. Its translation is CASSINTGTGSYEQYF.